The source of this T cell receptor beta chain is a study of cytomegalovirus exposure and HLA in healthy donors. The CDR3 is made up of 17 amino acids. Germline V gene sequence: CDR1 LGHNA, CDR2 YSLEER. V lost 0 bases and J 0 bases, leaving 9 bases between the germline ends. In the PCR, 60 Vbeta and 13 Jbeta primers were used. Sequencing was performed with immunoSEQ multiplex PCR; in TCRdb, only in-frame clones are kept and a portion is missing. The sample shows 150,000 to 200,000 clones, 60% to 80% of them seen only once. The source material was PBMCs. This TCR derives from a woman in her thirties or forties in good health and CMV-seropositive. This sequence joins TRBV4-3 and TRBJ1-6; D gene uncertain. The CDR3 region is CASSQDALSSYNSPLHF. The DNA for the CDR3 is TGCGCCAGCAGCCAAGACGCACTTAGCTCCTATAATTCACCCCTCCACTTT.